The sequence of this T cell receptor beta chain was determined in a study of graft-versus-host responses after intestinal transplantation. Data came from immunoSEQ multiplex PCR; TCRdb stores just in-frame clones and leaves some out. Here the sample spans around 95,000 clones, more than 75% being singletons. With respect to this clone: As yet, its antigen is unknown.

Material: unstimulated CD4+ T cells sorted from spleen or lymph node cells, obtained before transplant. The source of this sequence is a human donor who was the organ donor for an intestinal transplant.

This chain's CDR3 is CASSLYRGSYSYGYTF. CDR3 nucleotide sequence: TGTGCCAGCAGTTTGTACAGGGGGTCCTACTCTTATGGCTACACCTTC. This chain joins TRBV28 and TRBJ1-2; 8 nucleotides align to TRBD1. Trimming removed 3 bases from V and 5 bases from J; junction bases left unmatched: 11. The CDR3 runs 16 residues. The germline CDR1 and CDR2 sequences are MDHEN and SYDVKM.